This TCR beta chain was sequenced for a study of cytotoxic CD8 clonotypes in ibrutinib-treated CLL. Turning to the study itself: Of a cohort that held roughly eleven relapsed/refractory and 15 treatment-naive patients, 17 were IGHV unmutated.

With cryopreserved PBMCs as the source, about 2.2 micrograms of genomic DNA went to TCR beta libraries. Depths of 1 in 200,000 to 1 in 1 million T cells were the sequencing target. This table comes from immunoSEQ multiplex PCR, and its TCRdb copy is limited to in-frame clones, with some not included. The sample holds some 81,000 clones, roughly three quarters seen once. This clone has a handful of counts. This CDR3 has 15 residues. Germline V CDR1 and CDR2: LNHDA, SQIVND (reference sequence). The junction had 9 bases not matched to a gene; V was cut back by 5 bases and J by 4 bases. This chain connects TRBV19 to TRBJ1-2, with TRBD1 matching 8 bases. The TCR comes from a human donor with chronic lymphocytic leukemia. Sequenced here: PBMCs, sampled after 12 months of ibrutinib treatment. CDR3 sequence: CASSPARTGFYGYTF. CDR3 nucleotide sequence: TGTGCCAGTAGTCCCGCCCGGACAGGGTTCTATGGCTACACCTTC. The whole variable domain, filled in from reference TRBV19 and TRBJ1-2, reads DGGITQSPKYLFRKEGQNVTLSCEQNLNHDAMYWYRQDPGQGLRLIYYSQIVNDFQKGDIAEGYSVSREKKESFPLTVTSAQKNPTAFYLCASSPARTGFYGYTFGSGTRLTVV.